This T cell receptor (beta chain) was sequenced in a study of T cells in Graves' hyperthyroidism and ophthalmopathy. The study, taken as a whole, reports: Most clonotypes expanded in thyroid above 0.001 were likewise present in blood.

The cohort's ophthalmopathy patients, a group with duration under 3 months, had a Clinical Activity Score of at least 3 and a NOSPECS grade of at least 4. Uncontrolled infection, other autoimmune disease, pregnancy and lactation each barred patients from inclusion. Extraction of PBMCs used roughly 9.6 ml of fresh peripheral blood. Trimming at V came to 1 base and at J to 4 bases, leaving 4 bases not matched to a gene. The length of the CDR3 is 15 residues. CDR1 GTSNPN and CDR2 SVGIG come from the germline V gene (reference sequence). RNA transcripts gave rise to amplified TCR beta CDR3 regions. The HTBI primer set served for first-round RT-PCR of the TCR CDR3. Each CDR3 protein is one row after TCRdb ran MiXCR on the multiplex PCR reads. The table includes hundreds of thousands of distinct CDR3 sequences, roughly 15% detected once. This clonotype was detected ten times or more. As yet, its antigen is unknown.

Specimen: blood. This TCR was sampled from a woman between 40 and 50 years old with Graves' ophthalmopathy. The V gene is TRBV30, the J gene TRBJ2-5; 12 bases are shared with TRBD2. In DNA, the CDR3 is TGTGCCTGGAGTGATCTAGCGGGAGGGGGAGAGACCCAGTACTTC. This translates into CAWSDLAGGGETQYF.